This TCR beta chain originates from a study of T cell responses to AZD1222 COVID-19 vaccine. Some clones are missing from TCRdb's copy, which holds only in-frame ones; the method was immunoSEQ multiplex PCR. The sample records some 170,000 clones, approximately 88% being singletons. The CDR3 is 13 amino acids. CDR1 MGHDK and CDR2 SYGVNS come from the germline V gene. With 7 bases removed from V and 5 bases from J, the gap between germline ends came to 14 bases. The clonotype was recovered from an adult in good health. This specimen was peripheral blood, taken on day 0 of AZD1222 vaccination. V and J are TRBV25-1 and TRBJ1-1; D ambiguous. In nucleotides, the CDR3 is TGTGCCAGCATCGAACGTCGGGGTACTGAAGCTTTCTTT. It specifies CASIERRGTEAFF.